This is a list of T cell receptor beta chains from one sample in a study of blood T cell repertoires in COVID-19. TCRdb keeps only in-frame clones here, not all; method: immunoSEQ multiplex PCR. The sample gives some 100,000 clones, around 92% of which show up once; 5.7% is in the top ten. Material for sequencing was peripheral blood. The receptors derive from a man in his fifties with active COVID-19. CDR3s include the opening cysteine and the closing phenylalanine or tryptophan. D genes are given only for firm matches. Expanded clones are given a class, and other clones once, few, many or no size at all.

size,V,J,D,DNA,CDR3
NA,TRBV5-1,TRBJ2-7,NA,TGCGCCAGCAGCTTTTTGATGGGCCAGGGTGTCGACGAGCAGTACTTC,CASSFLMGQGVDEQYF
NA,TRBV12-3/TRBV12-4,TRBJ1-5,NA,TGTGCCAGCAGTCCAAATAGCAATCAGCCCCAGCATTTT,CASSPNSNQPQHF
NA,TRBV5-1,TRBJ2-1,NA,TGCGCCAGCAGCTTTGAGGGAAGCTCCTACAATGAGCAGTTCTTC,CASSFEGSSYNEQFF
once,TRBV30,TRBJ2-3,NA,TGTGCCTGGAGTGTCGGGGATACGCAGTATTTT,CAWSVGDTQYF
NA,TRBV4-1,TRBJ2-1,NA,TGCGCCAGCAGCGAGGCTGGTAATGAGCAGTTCTTC,CASSEAGNEQFF
NA,TRBV5-5,TRBJ2-1,TRBD1,TGTGCCAGCAGCCCCCCGCCAGGGGGCTCCTACAATGAGCAGTTCTTC,CASSPPPGGSYNEQFF
NA,TRBV3-1/TRBV3-2,TRBJ2-1,NA,TGTGCCAGCAGCAGAGACCAGCGGAGAAGGAATGAGCAGTTCTTC,CASSRDQRRRNEQFF
NA,TRBV7-2,TRBJ1-2,NA,TGTGCCAGCAGCTTAATGGGGGCGAGATATGGCTACACCTTC,CASSLMGARYGYTF
NA,TRBV7-2,TRBJ1-5,TRBD1,TGTGCCAGCAGCGACAGGGTGGGTCAGCCCCAGCATTTT,CASSDRVGQPQHF
NA,TRBV28,TRBJ2-3,TRBD2,TGTGCCAGCAGCCTCCTCGTCGGGAGGAGGAACACAGATACGCAGTATTTT,CASSLLVGRRNTDTQYF
NA,TRBV28,TRBJ2-5,TRBD2,TGTGCCAGCAGGCGAAGCGGGGTGGAGACCCAGTACTTC,CASRRSGVETQYF
once,TRBV7-9,TRBJ2-1,TRBD2,TGTGCCAGCAGCCGCGGGACTAGCGGGAGTCTGGATGAGCAGTTCTTC,CASSRGTSGSLDEQFF
NA,TRBV18,TRBJ2-3,NA,TGTGCCAGCTCACCACTGGCCCCGAGGGAGTCAACAGATACGCAGTATTTT,CASSPLAPRESTDTQYF
few,TRBV5-4,TRBJ2-7,TRBD2,TGTGCCAGCAGCCGAAGCGGGGGCACCTACGAGCAGTACTTC,CASSRSGGTYEQYF
NA,TRBV5-1,TRBJ2-7,NA,TGCGCCAGCAGTCATGAGGACACCTACGAGCAGTACTTC,CASSHEDTYEQYF
NA,TRBV7-2,TRBJ1-3,NA,TGTGCCAGCAGCTTGACAAAGCACTCTGGAAACACCATATATTTT,CASSLTKHSGNTIYF
NA,TRBV28,TRBJ2-4,NA,TGTGCCAGCAGTTTATCAGAAAACATTCAGTACTTC,CASSLSENIQYF
NA,TRBV6-1,TRBJ2-1,TRBD2,TGTGCCAGCAGTGGCGCGGGAGGCCAGTCCTACAATGAGCAGTTCTTC,CASSGAGGQSYNEQFF
NA,TRBV7-3,TRBJ1-1,NA,TGTGCCAGCAGCTTATGGGGAGGCACTGAAGCTTTCTTT,CASSLWGGTEAFF
NA,TRBV2,TRBJ2-3,TRBD2,TGTGCCACCGGGAGGACCAGGGTCGAAGATACGCAGTATTTT,CATGRTRVEDTQYF
NA,TRBV11-3,TRBJ2-1,NA,TGTGCCAGCAGCTTAAGTAGTAACAATGAGCAGTTCTTC,CASSLSSNNEQFF
NA,TRBV5-1,TRBJ2-1,TRBD1,TGCGCCAGCAGCTTGGCAACAGGGGCCTACAATGAGCAGTTCTTC,CASSLATGAYNEQFF
NA,TRBV7-9,TRBJ2-7,NA,TGTGCCAGCAGCTTTCCTGGTCGCGGAGAGCAGTACTTC,CASSFPGRGEQYF
NA,TRBV12-5,TRBJ2-3,NA,TGTGCTAGTGGACCCGAGAGCATCCCCGATACGCAGTATTTT,CASGPESIPDTQYF
NA,TRBV6-6,TRBJ1-1,NA,TGTGCCAGCAGTAATACAGGGTCCACTGAAGCTTTCTTT,CASSNTGSTEAFF
once,TRBV3-1/TRBV3-2,TRBJ2-6,TRBD2,TGTGCCAGCAGTCGTAGCGGGACGTCTGGGGCCAACGTCCTGACTTTC,CASSRSGTSGANVLTF
NA,TRBV5-1,TRBJ2-1,NA,TGCGCCAGCAGCTTGTTGACAGCGAACAATGAGCAGTTCTTC,CASSLLTANNEQFF
NA,TRBV6-5,TRBJ1-6,TRBD1,TGTGCCAGCAGTTGGCAGACAGGGGGTAATTCACCCCTCCACTTT,CASSWQTGGNSPLHF
NA,TRBV9,TRBJ2-5,NA,TGTGCCAGCAGCGTTGACGGCGGATGGACCCAGTACTTC,CASSVDGGWTQYF
NA,TRBV7-9,TRBJ2-7,TRBD1,TGTGCCAGCAGCCCCCGGACAGGGGAGGAAACCTACGAGCAGTACTTC,CASSPRTGEETYEQYF
NA,TRBV4-1,TRBJ1-1,TRBD1,TGCGCCAGCAGCCATTACAGGGGTCACACTGAAGCTTTCTTT,CASSHYRGHTEAFF
NA,TRBV29-1,TRBJ2-7,NA,TGCAGCGTTGACGCGGGACCCGGAGGTACCAACGAGCAGTACTTC,CSVDAGPGGTNEQYF
NA,TRBV19,TRBJ2-1,TRBD2,TGTGCCAGTAGTATTGGGACTAGCGGGCTCAATGAGCAGTTCTTC,CASSIGTSGLNEQFF
NA,TRBV28,TRBJ2-1,TRBD2,TGTGCCAGCAGTGGGACTAGCGGGAACACTGAGCAGTTCTTC,CASSGTSGNTEQFF
NA,TRBV6-5,TRBJ1-2,NA,TGTGCCAGCAGTTATGATAGGCAGGCAGCATTAACCGGCTACACCTTC,CASSYDRQAALTGYTF
NA,TRBV10-2,TRBJ1-1,NA,TGCGCCAGCAGTGATCGGGGAGGAGGATGGAACACTGAAGCTTTCTTT,CASSDRGGGWNTEAFF
NA,TRBV3-1/TRBV3-2,TRBJ1-2,NA,TGTGCCAGCAGCCAAGATTCGTCACCAGAAATCTATGGCTACACCTTC,CASSQDSSPEIYGYTF
NA,TRBV27,TRBJ2-5,TRBD2,TGTGCCAGCAGTCCCCTCGGGGTAGCGGGAACTAGGGAAGAGACCCAGTACTTC,CASSPLGVAGTREETQYF
NA,TRBV19,TRBJ1-5,NA,TGTGCCAGTAGTATCCAGGACTCGCAGCCCCAGCATTTT,CASSIQDSQPQHF
NA,TRBV7-2,TRBJ2-3,TRBD2,TGTGCCAGCAGCTTTAGCGGGAGCTGGGGAGGGGCGCAGTATTTT,CASSFSGSWGGAQYF
NA,TRBV19,TRBJ1-5,NA,TGTGCCAGTAGTATAGGCCAGGCCGGACCCCAGCATTTT,CASSIGQAGPQHF
few,TRBV28,TRBJ2-7,NA,TGTGCCAGCAGTTTGGTCGAGCGGCCTGAGCAGTACTTC,CASSLVERPEQYF
NA,TRBV5-4,TRBJ1-1,NA,TGTGCCATCTCCGGTGTGGCCGGATGGAGTAGAACTGAAGCTTTCTTT,CAISGVAGWSRTEAFF